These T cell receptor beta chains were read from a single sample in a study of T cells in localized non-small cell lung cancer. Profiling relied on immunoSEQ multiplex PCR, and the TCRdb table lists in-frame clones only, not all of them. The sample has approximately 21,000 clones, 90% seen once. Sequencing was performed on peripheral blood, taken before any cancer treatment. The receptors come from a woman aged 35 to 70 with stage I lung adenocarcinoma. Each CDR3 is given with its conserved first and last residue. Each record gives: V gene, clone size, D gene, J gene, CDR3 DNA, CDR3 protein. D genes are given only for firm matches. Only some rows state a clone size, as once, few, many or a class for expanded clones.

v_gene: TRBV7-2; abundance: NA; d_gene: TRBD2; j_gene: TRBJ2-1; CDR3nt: TGTGCCAGCAGCACAACTAGCGGGAGTTACAATGAGCAGTTCTTC; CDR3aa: CASSTTSGSYNEQFF
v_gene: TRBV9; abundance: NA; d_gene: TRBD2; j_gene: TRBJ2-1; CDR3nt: TGTGCCAGCAGCAAACCTAGCGGGAGTCAGGATGAGCAGTTCTTC; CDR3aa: CASSKPSGSQDEQFF
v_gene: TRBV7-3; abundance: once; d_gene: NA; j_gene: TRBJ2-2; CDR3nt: TGTGCCAGCAGCCAGACAATAACCGGGGAGCTGTTTTTT; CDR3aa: CASSQTITGELFF
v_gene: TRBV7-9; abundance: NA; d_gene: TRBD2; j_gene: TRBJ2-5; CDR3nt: TGTGCCAGCAGCCCAGCTTCTCTAGCGGGAGGTAAAGAGCAGTACTTC; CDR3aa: CASSPASLAGGKEQYF
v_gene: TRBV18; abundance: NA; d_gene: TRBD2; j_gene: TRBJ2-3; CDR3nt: TGTGCCAGCTCTAACATTCCAGCGGGAATGTCAGATACGCAGTATTTT; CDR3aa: CASSNIPAGMSDTQYF
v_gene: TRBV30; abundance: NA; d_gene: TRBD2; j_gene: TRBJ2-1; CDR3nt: TGTGCCTGGGGGGGGGTGACGTGGAATGAGCAGTTCTTC; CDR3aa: CAWGGVTWNEQFF
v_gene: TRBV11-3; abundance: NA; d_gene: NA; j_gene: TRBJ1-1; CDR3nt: TGTGCCAGCAGCACCGGGAGCAACACTGAAGCTTTCTTT; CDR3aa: CASSTGSNTEAFF
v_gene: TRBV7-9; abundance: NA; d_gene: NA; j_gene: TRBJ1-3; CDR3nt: TGTGCCAGCAGCTTAGAGGGGGGACCTTTAAACACCATATATTTT; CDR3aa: CASSLEGGPLNTIYF
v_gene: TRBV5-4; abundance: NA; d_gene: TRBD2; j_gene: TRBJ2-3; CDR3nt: TGTGCCAGCAGCTTGAGGAGGGATAGCGGGAGGGCCGGTTCCCCAGATACGCAGTATTTT; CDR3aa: CASSLRRDSGRAGSPDTQYF
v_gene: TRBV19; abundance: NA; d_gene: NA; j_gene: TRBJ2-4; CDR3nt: TGTGCCAGTAGGCCCGGGGCAGAGTTACCAAACATTCAGTACTTC; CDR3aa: CASRPGAELPNIQYF
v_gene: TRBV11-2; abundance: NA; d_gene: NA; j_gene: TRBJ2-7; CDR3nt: TGTGCCAGCAGCTCCCGGTGGGGCCGCCGCGGGGCCGAGCAGTACTTC; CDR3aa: CASSSRWGRRGAEQYF
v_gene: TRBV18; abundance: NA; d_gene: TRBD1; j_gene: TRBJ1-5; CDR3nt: TGTGCCAGCTCACCGGACAGGGGGACTCAGCCCCAGCATTTT; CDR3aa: CASSPDRGTQPQHF
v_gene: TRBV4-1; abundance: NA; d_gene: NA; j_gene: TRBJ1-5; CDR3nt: TGCGCCAGCAGCCAAGATCGGGGGGGCGGGCAGCCCCAGCATTTT; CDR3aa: CASSQDRGGGQPQHF
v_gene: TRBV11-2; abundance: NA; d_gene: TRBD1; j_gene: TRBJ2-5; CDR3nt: TGTGCCAGCAGATATCGGGACAGGGCAGGGGAGACCCAGTACTTC; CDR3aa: CASRYRDRAGETQYF
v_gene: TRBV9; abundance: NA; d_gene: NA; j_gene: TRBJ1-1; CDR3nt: TGTGCCAGCAGCGTAGCCCCGGGAATGAACACTGAAGCTTTCTTT; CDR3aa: CASSVAPGMNTEAFF
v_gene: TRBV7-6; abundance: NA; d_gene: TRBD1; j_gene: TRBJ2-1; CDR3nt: TGTGCCAGCAGCTTAGCAGGGGGCGAGACTAACAATGAGCAGTTCTTC; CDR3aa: CASSLAGGETNNEQFF
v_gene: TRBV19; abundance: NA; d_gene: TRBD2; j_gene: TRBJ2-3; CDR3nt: TGTGCCAGTAGCGTACTAGCGGGAGTGGATACGCAGTATTTT; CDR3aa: CASSVLAGVDTQYF
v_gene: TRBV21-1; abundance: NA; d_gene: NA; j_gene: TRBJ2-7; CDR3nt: TGTGCCAGCAGCACCATAGGGACGGAGTCCCTAGTATCCGAGCAGTACTTC; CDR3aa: CASSTIGTESLVSEQYF
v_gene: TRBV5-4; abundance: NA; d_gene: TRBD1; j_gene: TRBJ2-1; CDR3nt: TGTGCCAGCAATCGACAGGACAGGATCTACAATGAGCAGTTCTTC; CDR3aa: CASNRQDRIYNEQFF